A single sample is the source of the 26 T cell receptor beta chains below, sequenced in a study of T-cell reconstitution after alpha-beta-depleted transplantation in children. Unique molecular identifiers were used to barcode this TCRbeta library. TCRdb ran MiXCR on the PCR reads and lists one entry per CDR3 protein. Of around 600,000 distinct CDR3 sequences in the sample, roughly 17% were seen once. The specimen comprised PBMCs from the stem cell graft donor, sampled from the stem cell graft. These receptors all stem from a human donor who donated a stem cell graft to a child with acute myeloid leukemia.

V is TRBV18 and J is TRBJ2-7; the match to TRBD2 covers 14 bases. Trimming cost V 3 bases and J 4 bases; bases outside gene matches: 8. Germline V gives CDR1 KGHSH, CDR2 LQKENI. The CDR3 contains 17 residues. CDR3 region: CASSPPGLAGAEYEQYF. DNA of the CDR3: TGTGCCAGCTCACCCCCGGGACTAGCGGGGGCCGAGTACGAGCAGTACTTC.

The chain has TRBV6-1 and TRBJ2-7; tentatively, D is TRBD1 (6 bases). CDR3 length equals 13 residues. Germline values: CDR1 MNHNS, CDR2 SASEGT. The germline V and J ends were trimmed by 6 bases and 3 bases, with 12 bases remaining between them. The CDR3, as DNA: TGTGCCAGCAGCAGGACAGAAAACTACGAGCAGTACTTC. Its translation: CASSRTENYEQYF.

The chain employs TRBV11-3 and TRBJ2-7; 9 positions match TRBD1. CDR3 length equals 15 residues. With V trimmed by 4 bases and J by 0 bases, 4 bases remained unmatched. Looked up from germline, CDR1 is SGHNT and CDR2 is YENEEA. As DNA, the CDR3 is TGTGCCAGCAGCTCCCGGGACAGGGCCTCCTACGAGCAGTACTTC. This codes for CASSSRDRASYEQYF.

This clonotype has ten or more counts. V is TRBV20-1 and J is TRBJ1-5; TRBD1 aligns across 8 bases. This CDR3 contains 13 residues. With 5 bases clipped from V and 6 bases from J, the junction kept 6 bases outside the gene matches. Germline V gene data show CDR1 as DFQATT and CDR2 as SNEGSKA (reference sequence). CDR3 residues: CSASDRGPQPQHF. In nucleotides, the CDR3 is TGCAGTGCTTCCGACAGGGGACCTCAGCCCCAGCATTTT.

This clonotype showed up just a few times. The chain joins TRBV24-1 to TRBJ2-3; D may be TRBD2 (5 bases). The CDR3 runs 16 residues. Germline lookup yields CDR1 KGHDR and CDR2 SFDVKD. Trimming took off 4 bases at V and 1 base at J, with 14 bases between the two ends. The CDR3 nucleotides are TGTGCCACCAGTGACCCGCCGGGGAGTGGCACAGATACGCAGTATTTT. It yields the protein CATSDPPGSGTDTQYF.

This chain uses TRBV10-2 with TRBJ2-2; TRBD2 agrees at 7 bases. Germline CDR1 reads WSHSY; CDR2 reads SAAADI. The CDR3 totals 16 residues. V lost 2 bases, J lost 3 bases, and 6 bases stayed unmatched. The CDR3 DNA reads TGCGCCAGCAGTGAGCCGGGGAGGGACTACACCGGGGAGCTGTTTTTT. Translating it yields CASSEPGRDYTGELFF.

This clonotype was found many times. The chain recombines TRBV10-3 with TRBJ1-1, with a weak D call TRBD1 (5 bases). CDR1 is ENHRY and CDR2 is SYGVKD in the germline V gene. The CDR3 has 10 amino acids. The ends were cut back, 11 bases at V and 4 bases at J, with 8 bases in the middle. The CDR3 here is CAAGSTEAFF. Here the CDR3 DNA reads TGTGCCGCAGGGTCCACTGAAGCTTTCTTT.

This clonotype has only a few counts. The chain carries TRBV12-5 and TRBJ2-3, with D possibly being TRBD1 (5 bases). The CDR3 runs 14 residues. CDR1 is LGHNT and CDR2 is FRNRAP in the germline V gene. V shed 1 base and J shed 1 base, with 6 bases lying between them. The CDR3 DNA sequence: TGTGCTAGTGGTTTGGACAGGCGCACAGATACGCAGTATTTT. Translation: CASGLDRRTDTQYF.

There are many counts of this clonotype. In nucleotides, the CDR3 is TGCAGTGCTAGAGGCGCCGGGCTACACAATGAGCAGTTCTTC. Translation: CSARGAGLHNEQFF. The chain combines TRBV20-1 with TRBJ2-1; D remains unclear. The V gene's germline CDR1 is DFQATT and CDR2 SNEGSKA (reference sequence). The V gene lost 1 base and the J gene lost 5 bases, with 12 bases spanning the gap. The CDR3 contains 14 residues.

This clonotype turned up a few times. The CDR3 DNA follows: TGTGCCAGCAGCCAAGTGGAACAGGGGGCGAGCTATGGCTACACCTTC. Translation: CASSQVEQGASYGYTF. V is TRBV4-2 and J is TRBJ1-2; 9 bases are shared with TRBD1. J lost 4 bases, V lost 1 base, and 7 bases had no gene match. The CDR3 has 16 amino acids. CDR1 and CDR2 (germline): LGHNA, YNFKEQ.

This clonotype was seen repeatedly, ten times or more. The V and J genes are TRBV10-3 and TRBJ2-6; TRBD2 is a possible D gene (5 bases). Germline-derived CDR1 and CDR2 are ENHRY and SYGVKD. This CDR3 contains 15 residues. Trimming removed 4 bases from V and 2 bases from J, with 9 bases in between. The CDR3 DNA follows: TGTGCCATCAGTGGGCTAGCCCCTGGGGCCAACGTCCTGACTTTC. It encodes CAISGLAPGANVLTF.

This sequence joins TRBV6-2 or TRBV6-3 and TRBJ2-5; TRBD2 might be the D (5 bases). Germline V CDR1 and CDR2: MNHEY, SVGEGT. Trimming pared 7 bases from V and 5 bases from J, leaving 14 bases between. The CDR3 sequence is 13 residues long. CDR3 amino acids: CASNLDGVETQYF. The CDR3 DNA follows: TGTGCCAGCAATCTAGACGGGGTTGAGACCCAGTACTTC.

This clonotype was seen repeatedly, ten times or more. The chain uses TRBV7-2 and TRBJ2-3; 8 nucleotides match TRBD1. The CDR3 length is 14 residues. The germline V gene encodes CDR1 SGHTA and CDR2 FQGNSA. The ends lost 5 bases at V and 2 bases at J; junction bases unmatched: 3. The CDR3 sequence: CASSTGQVTDTQYF. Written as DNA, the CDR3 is TGTGCCAGCAGCACGGGACAGGTCACAGATACGCAGTATTTT.

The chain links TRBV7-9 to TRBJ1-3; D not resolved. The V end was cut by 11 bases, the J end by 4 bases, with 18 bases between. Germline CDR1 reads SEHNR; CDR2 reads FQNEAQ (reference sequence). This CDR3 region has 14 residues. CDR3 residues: CALSLSQKGNTIYF. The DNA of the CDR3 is TGTGCCCTTAGCTTGTCGCAGAAAGGAAACACCATATATTTT.

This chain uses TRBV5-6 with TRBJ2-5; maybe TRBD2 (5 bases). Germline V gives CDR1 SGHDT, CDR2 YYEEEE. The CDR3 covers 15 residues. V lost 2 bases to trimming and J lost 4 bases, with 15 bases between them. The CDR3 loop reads CASSFSEDGRETQYF. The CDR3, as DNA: TGTGCCAGCAGCTTTTCGGAGGACGGTCGAGAGACCCAGTACTTC.

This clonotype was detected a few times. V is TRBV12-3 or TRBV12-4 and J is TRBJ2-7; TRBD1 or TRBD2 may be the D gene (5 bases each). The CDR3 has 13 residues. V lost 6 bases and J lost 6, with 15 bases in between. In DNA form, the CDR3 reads TGTGCCAGCAGCCCACCAGGGACGGTCGAGCAGTACTTC. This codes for CASSPPGTVEQYF.

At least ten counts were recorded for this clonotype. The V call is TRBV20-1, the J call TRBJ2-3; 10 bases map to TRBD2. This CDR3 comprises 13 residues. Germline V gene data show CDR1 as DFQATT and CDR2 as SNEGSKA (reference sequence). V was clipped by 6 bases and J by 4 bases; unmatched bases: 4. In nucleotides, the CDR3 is TGCAGTGCCCCGGGACTAGCGTCAGATACGCAGTATTTT. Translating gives CSAPGLASDTQYF.

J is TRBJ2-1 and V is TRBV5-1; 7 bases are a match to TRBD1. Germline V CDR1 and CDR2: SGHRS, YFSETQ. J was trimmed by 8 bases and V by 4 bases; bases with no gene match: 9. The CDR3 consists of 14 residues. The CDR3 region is CASSDPTGADEQFF. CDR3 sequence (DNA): TGCGCCAGCAGCGATCCTACAGGGGCGGATGAGCAGTTCTTC. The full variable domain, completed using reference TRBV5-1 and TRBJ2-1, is KAGVTQTPRYLIKTRGQQVTLSCSPISGHRSVSWYQQTPGQGLQFLFEYFSETQRNKGNFPGRFSGRQFSNSRSEMNVSTLELGDSALYLCASSDPTGADEQFFGPGTRLTVL.

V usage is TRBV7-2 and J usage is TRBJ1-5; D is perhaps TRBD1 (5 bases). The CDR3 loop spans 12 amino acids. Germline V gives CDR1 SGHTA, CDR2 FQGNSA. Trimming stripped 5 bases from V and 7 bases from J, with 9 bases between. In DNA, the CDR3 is TGTGCCAGCAGCGACAGTCGACAGCCCCAGCATTTT. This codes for CASSDSRQPQHF.

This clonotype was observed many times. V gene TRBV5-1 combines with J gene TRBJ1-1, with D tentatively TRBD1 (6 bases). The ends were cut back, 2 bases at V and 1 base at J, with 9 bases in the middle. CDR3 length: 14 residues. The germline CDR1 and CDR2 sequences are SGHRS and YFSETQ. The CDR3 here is CASSLATGNTEAFF. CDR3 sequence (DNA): TGCGCCAGCAGCTTAGCGACAGGGAACACTGAAGCTTTCTTT.

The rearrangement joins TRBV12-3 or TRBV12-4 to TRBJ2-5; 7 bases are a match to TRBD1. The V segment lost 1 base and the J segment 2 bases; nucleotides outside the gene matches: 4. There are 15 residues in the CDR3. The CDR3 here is CASSLGGTDQETQYF. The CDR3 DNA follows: TGTGCCAGCAGTTTAGGAGGGACAGATCAAGAGACCCAGTACTTC.

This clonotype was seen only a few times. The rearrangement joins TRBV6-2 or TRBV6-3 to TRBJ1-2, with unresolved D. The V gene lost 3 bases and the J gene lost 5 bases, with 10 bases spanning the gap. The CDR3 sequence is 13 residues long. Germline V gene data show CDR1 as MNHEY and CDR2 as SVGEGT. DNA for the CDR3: TGTGCCAGCAGTTATGAAGTTAGTTATGGCTACACCTTC. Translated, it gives CASSYEVSYGYTF.

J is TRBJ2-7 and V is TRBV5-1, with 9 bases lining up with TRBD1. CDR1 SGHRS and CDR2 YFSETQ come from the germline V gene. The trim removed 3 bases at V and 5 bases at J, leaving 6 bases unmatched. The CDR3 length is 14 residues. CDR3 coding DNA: TGCGCCAGCAGCTCCCGGGGACAGGGAAACGAGCAGTACTTC. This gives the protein CASSSRGQGNEQYF.

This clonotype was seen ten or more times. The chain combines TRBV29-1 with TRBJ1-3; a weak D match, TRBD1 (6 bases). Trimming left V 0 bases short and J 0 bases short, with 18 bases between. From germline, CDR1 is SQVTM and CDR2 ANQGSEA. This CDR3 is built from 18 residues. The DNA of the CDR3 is TGCAGCGTTGAAGAGTGGGGGCTAGGACAGCACTCTGGAAACACCATATATTTT. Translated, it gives CSVEEWGLGQHSGNTIYF.

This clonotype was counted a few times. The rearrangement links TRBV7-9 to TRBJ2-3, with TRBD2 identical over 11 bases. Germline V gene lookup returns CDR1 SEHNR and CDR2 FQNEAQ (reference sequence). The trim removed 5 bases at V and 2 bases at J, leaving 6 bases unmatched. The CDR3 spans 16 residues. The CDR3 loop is CASSTLAGATTDTQYF. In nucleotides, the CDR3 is TGTGCCAGCAGCACACTAGCGGGGGCCACCACAGATACGCAGTATTTT.

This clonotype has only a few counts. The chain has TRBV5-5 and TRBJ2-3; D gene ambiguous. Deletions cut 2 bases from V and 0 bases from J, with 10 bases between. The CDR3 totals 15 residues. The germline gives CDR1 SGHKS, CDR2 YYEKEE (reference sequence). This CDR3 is CASSFSRYSTDTQYF. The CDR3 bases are TGTGCCAGCAGCTTCTCGCGGTATAGCACAGATACGCAGTATTTT.